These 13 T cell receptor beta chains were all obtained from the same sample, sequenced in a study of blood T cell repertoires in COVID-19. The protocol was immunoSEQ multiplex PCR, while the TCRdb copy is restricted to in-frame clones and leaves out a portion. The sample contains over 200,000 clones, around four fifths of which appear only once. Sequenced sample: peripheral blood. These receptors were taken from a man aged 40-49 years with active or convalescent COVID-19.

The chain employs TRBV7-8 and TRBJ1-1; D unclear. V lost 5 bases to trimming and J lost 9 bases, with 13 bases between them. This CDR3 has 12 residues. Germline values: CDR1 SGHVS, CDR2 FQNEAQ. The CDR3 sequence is CASSPLRSKAFF. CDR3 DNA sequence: TGTGCCAGCAGCCCCCTTCGATCTAAAGCTTTCTTT.

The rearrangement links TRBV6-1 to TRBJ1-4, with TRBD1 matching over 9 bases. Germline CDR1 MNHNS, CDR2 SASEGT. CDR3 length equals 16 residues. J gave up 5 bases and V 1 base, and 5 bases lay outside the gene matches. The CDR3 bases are TGTGCCAGCAGTGAAGTAAGACAGGGGGGGAATGAAAAACTGTTTTTT. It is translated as CASSEVRQGGNEKLFF.

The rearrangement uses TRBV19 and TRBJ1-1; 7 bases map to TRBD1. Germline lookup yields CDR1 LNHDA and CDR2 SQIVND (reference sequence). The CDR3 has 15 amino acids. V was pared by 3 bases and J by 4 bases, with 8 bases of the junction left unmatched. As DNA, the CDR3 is TGTGCCAGTAGTATGACAGGGTTCGGGGGCACTGAAGCTTTCTTT. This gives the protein CASSMTGFGGTEAFF.

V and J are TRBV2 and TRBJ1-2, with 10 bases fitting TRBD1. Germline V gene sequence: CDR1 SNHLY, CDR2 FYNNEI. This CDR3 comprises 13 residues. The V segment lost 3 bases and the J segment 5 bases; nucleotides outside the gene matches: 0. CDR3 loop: CASSEGQGYGYTF. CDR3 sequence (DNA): TGTGCCAGCAGTGAGGGACAGGGGTATGGCTACACCTTC.

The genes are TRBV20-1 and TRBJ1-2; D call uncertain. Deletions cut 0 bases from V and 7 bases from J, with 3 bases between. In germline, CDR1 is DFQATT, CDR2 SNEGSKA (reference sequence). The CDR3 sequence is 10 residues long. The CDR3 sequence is CSARDLGYTF. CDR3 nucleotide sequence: TGCAGTGCTAGAGATCTTGGCTACACCTTC.

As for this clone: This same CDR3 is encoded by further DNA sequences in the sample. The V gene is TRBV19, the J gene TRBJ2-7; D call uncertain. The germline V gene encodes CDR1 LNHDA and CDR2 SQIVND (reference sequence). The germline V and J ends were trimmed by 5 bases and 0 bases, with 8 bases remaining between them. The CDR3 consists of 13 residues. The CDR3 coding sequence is TGTGCCAGTAGTCAGACTGGCTCCTACGAGCAGTACTTC. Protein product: CASSQTGSYEQYF.

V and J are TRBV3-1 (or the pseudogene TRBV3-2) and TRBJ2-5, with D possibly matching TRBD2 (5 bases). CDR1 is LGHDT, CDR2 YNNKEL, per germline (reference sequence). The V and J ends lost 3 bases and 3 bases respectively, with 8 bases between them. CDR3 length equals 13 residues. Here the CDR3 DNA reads TGTGCCAGCAGCCACCCGCGGGAAGAGACCCAGTACTTC. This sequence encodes CASSHPREETQYF.

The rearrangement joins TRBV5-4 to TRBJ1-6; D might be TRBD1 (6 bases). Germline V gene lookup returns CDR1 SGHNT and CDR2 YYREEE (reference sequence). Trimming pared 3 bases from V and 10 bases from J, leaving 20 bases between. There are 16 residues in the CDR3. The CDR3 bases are TGTGCCAGCAGCTCCTACTCACAGGGTGGGGGATCACCCCTCCACTTT. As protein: CASSSYSQGGGSPLHF. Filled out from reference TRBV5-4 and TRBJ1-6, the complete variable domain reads ETGVTQSPTHLIKTRGQQVTLRCSSQSGHNTVSWYQQALGQGPQFIFQYYREEENGRGNFPPRFSGLQFPNYSSELNVNALELDDSALYLCASSSYSQGGGSPLHFGNGTRLTVT.

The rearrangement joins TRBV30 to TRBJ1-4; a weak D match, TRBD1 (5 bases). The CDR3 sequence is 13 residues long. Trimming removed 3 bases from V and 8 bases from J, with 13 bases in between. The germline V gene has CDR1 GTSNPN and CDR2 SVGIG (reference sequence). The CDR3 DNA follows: TGTGCCTGGAGCGCACAACGGACAGAAAAACTGTTTTTT. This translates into CAWSAQRTEKLFF.

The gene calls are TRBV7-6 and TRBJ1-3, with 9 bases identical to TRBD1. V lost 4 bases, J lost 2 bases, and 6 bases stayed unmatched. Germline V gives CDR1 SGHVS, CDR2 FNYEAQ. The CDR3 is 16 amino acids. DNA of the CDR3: TGTGCCAGCAGCTCGGGACAGGGATCCCCTGGAAACACCATATATTTT. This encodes CASSSGQGSPGNTIYF.

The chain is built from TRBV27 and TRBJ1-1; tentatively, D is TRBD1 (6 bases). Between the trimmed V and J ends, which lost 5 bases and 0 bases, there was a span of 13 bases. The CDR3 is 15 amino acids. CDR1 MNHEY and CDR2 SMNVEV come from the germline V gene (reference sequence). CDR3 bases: TGTGCCAGCAGTGTACGCAGGGGCATGAACACTGAAGCTTTCTTT. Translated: CASSVRRGMNTEAFF.

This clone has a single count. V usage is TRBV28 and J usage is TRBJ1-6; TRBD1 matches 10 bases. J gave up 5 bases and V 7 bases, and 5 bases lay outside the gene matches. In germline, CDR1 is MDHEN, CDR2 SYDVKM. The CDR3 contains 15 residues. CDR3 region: CASTGTGADNSPLHF. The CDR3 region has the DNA TGTGCCAGCACCGGGACAGGGGCGGATAATTCACCCCTCCACTTT.

The CDR3 DNA reads TGTGCCAGCAGCTCAAATGAAAAACTGTTTTTT. Its translation is CASSSNEKLFF. V gene TRBV11-2 combines with J gene TRBJ1-4; D is unresolved. The V gene lost 4 bases and the J gene lost 5 bases, with 2 bases spanning the gap. Germline lookup yields CDR1 SGHAT and CDR2 FQNNGV. CDR3 length equals 11 residues.